This passage covers 19 T cell receptor beta chains from one sample sequenced in a study of blood T cell repertoires in COVID-19. Libraries were prepared by immunoSEQ multiplex PCR; TCRdb keeps only in-frame clonotypes and omits some of them. The sample carries under 100,000 clones, 81% recorded once. Sequenced sample: peripheral blood. The receptors derive from a man older than 75 with active or convalescent COVID-19.

This clone was seen more than once but under ten times. This sequence joins TRBV19 and TRBJ1-1; 8 bases line up with TRBD1. The germline CDR1 and CDR2 sequences are LNHDA and SQIVND (reference sequence). With 7 bases clipped from V and 10 bases from J, the junction kept 5 bases outside the gene matches. This CDR3 region has 11 residues. The CDR3 nucleotides are TGTGCCAGTACTCTACAGGGGGTAGCTTTCTTT. It specifies CASTLQGVAFF. Looking up the rest from reference TRBV19 and TRBJ1-1 gives the full variable domain: DGGITQSPKYLFRKEGQNVTLSCEQNLNHDAMYWYRQDPGQGLRLIYYSQIVNDFQKGDIAEGYSVSREKKESFPLTVTSAQKNPTAFYLCASTLQGVAFFGQGTRLTVV.

The V call is TRBV9, the J call TRBJ2-1; D is undetermined. In germline, CDR1 is SGDLS, CDR2 YYNGEE. The V end was cut by 0 bases, the J end by 0 bases, with 10 bases between. CDR3 size: 16 residues. CDR3 sequence reads: CASSVDPGGSYNEQFF. The CDR3 DNA is TGTGCCAGCAGCGTAGACCCCGGCGGCTCCTACAATGAGCAGTTCTTC.

The chain has TRBV9 and TRBJ1-4; maybe TRBD1 (6 bases). This CDR3 has 16 residues. The V end lost 4 bases, the J end lost 1 base, and 14 bases lay between the germline ends. Germline lookup yields CDR1 SGDLS and CDR2 YYNGEE. CDR3 in DNA: TGTGCCAGCAGCCCCCGTAGAGGGGGAACTAATGAAAAACTGTTTTTT. This encodes CASSPRRGGTNEKLFF.

This clone was seen only once. This chain joins TRBV19 and TRBJ2-7, with 8 bases aligning to TRBD1. CDR3 size: 14 residues. The germline gives CDR1 LNHDA, CDR2 SQIVND (reference sequence). V gave up 5 bases and J gave up 4 bases; unmatched junction bases: 7. The chain's CDR3 is CASSVTGEQYEQYF. CDR3 DNA sequence: TGTGCCAGTAGTGTGACAGGGGAGCAGTACGAGCAGTACTTC.

The rearrangement links TRBV3-1 (or the pseudogene TRBV3-2) to TRBJ2-1, with 7 nucleotides matching TRBD1. Germline trimming cut 0 bases from V and 5 bases from J; bases unmatched to any gene: 4. The germline V gene has CDR1 LGHDT and CDR2 YNNKEL (reference sequence). This CDR3 spans 15 amino acids. DNA for the CDR3: TGTGCCAGCAGCCAAGATGCAACAGGGGACAATGAGCAGTTCTTC. This sequence encodes CASSQDATGDNEQFF.

This sequence joins TRBV5-4 and TRBJ2-1, with D perhaps matching TRBD1 (6 bases). V was clipped by 1 base and J by 1 base, with 12 bases between them. In germline, CDR1 is SGHNT, CDR2 YYREEE (reference sequence). This CDR3 has 16 residues. The CDR3 sequence: CASSLKLGGSYNEQFF. For the CDR3, the DNA is TGTGCCAGCAGCTTGAAGCTAGGGGGTTCCTACAATGAGCAGTTCTTC.

This sequence joins TRBV28 and TRBJ2-7; TRBD1 agrees at 8 bases. The CDR3 has 14 amino acids. The germline V gene encodes CDR1 MDHEN and CDR2 SYDVKM. Unmatched junction bases numbered 6, after V lost 8 bases and J lost 0 bases. CDR3 DNA sequence: TGTGCCAGCCGCACAGGGGGAAACTCCTACGAGCAGTACTTC. It specifies CASRTGGNSYEQYF.

J is TRBJ1-3 and V is TRBV7-2; TRBD1 might be the D (5 bases). V was pared by 2 bases and J by 1 base, with 9 bases between. The CDR3 runs 15 residues. CDR1 is SGHTA, CDR2 FQGNSA, per germline. This CDR3 reads CASSLREGSGNTIYF. The DNA of the CDR3 is TGTGCCAGCAGCTTAAGGGAGGGGTCTGGAAACACCATATATTTT.

This clone has more than one count but fewer than ten. The chain couples TRBV4-1 to TRBJ1-1; D might be TRBD1 (5 bases). V gave up 2 bases and J gave up 10 bases, with 17 bases separating them. The CDR3 consists of 14 residues. The V gene's germline CDR1 is MGHRA and CDR2 YSYEKL. CDR3 coding DNA: TGCGCCAGCAGCCAAACGACAGACATGGAGTCAGCTTTCTTT. Amino acids: CASSQTTDMESAFF.

The rearrangement uses TRBV5-4 and TRBJ1-1; D not certain. This CDR3 comprises 14 residues. The V end was cut by 2 bases, the J end by 2 bases, with 10 bases between. Germline V lookup: CDR1 SGHNT, CDR2 YYREEE (reference sequence). The CDR3 here is CASSFARVNTEAFF. DNA for the CDR3: TGTGCCAGCAGCTTCGCCCGAGTCAACACTGAAGCTTTCTTT.

This chain connects TRBV29-1 to TRBJ2-5; TRBD1 aligns across 7 bases. Germline V gene lookup returns CDR1 SQVTM and CDR2 ANQGSEA. The CDR3 runs to 13 residues. The V segment lost 6 bases and the J segment 2 bases; nucleotides outside the gene matches: 6. This CDR3 reads CSVSTGQQETQYF. CDR3 in DNA: TGCAGCGTCTCCACGGGACAGCAAGAGACCCAGTACTTC.

The chain is built from TRBV3-1 (or the pseudogene TRBV3-2) and TRBJ1-2, with D maybe TRBD1 (6 bases). From germline, CDR1 is LGHDT and CDR2 YNNKEL (reference sequence). Trimming pared 1 base from V and 7 bases from J, leaving 13 bases between. This CDR3 contains 14 residues. The DNA for the CDR3 is TGTGCCAGCAGCCAAGTTCAGGGGCGGAGTGGCTACACCTTC. It codes for CASSQVQGRSGYTF.

This chain connects TRBV28 to TRBJ1-2; tentative D call: TRBD1 (6 bases). Germline-derived CDR1 and CDR2 are MDHEN and SYDVKM. V lost 6 bases and J lost 4, with 15 bases in between. The CDR3 length is 14 residues. DNA of the CDR3: TGTGCCAGCAGCCGAGGGGGAGCGACCTATGGCTACACCTTC. Translating it yields CASSRGGATYGYTF.

V gene TRBV3-1 (or the pseudogene TRBV3-2) combines with J gene TRBJ1-4; D is possibly TRBD1 (5 bases). Trimming took 3 bases from V and 0 from J, leaving 11 bases between them. This CDR3 comprises 16 residues. CDR1 and CDR2 (germline): LGHDT, YNNKEL (reference sequence). As DNA, the CDR3 is TGTGCCAGCAGCCAGGGGCTTCAGGCAACTAATGAAAAACTGTTTTTT. Residues: CASSQGLQATNEKLFF.

This clone has just a few counts. The genes are TRBV6-5 and TRBJ1-2; D not resolved. V was shortened by 8 bases and J by 8 bases, with 18 bases between the two germline ends. The CDR3 length is 13 residues. The germline CDR1 and CDR2 sequences are MNHEY and SVGAGI. In DNA, the CDR3 is TGTGCCAGCCGGTCTACAACGTTACTAGGCTACACCTTC. The encoded protein is CASRSTTLLGYTF.

CDR3 nucleotides: TGTGCCACCAGCAAGAAGCGGGCCACCGGGGAGCTGTTTTTT. This codes for CATSKKRATGELFF. The genes are TRBV24-1 and TRBJ2-2, with D possibly TRBD2 on 6 matching bases. V lost 7 bases to trimming and J lost 4 bases, with 12 bases between them. The CDR3 length is 14 residues. CDR1 and CDR2 from the germline V gene are KGHDR and SFDVKD.

The chain couples TRBV6-2 or TRBV6-3 to TRBJ1-3, with D uncertain. V shed 5 bases and J shed 0 bases, with 11 bases lying between them. CDR1 and CDR2 from the germline V gene are MNHEY and SVGEGT. The CDR3 is made up of 15 amino acids. CDR3 region: CASSTSGISGNTIYF. Written as DNA, the CDR3 is TGTGCCAGCAGTACTTCAGGAATCTCTGGAAACACCATATATTTT.

CDR3 protein: CAIRGTVEAFF. The CDR3 DNA reads TGTGCCATCAGAGGGACAGTTGAAGCTTTCTTT. This chain uses TRBV10-3 with TRBJ1-1, with 7 bases lining up with TRBD1. The V and J ends lost 6 bases and 7 bases, in that order; junction bases with no gene match: 2. The CDR3 contains 11 residues. Germline CDR1 reads ENHRY; CDR2 reads SYGVKD.

This chain's CDR3 is CASSHPPVRSQETQYF. The DNA of the CDR3 is TGTGCCAGCAGTCACCCGCCTGTGCGTTCCCAAGAGACCCAGTACTTC. This chain joins TRBV7-9 and TRBJ2-5; D not certain. Between the trimmed V and J ends, which lost 6 bases and 1 base, there was a span of 18 bases. The germline V gene encodes CDR1 SEHNR and CDR2 FQNEAQ (reference sequence). The CDR3 sequence is 16 residues long.